The 30 T cell receptor beta chains presented below share a single source sample, sequenced in a study of cytomegalovirus exposure and HLA in healthy donors. The PCR was carried out with 60 Vbeta primers and 13 Jbeta primers. Measured with immunoSEQ multiplex PCR; TCRdb has only the in-frame clones, and not every one. The repertoire holds under 150,000 clones, with around three fifths as singletons. The source material was PBMCs. The source of these receptors is a woman in her thirties or forties in good health and CMV-seronegative.

This clone has just a few counts. J is TRBJ2-2 and V is TRBV2, with TRBD2 as a possible D gene (6 bases). CDR1 is SNHLY and CDR2 is FYNNEI in the germline V gene. V was cut by 4 bases and J by 5 bases, with 14 bases left in between. The length of the CDR3 is 15 residues. The CDR3: CASSVDRAGTGELFF. The CDR3 DNA follows: TGTGCCAGCAGTGTGGACCGGGCGGGGACCGGGGAGCTGTTTTTT.

This clone was observed a few times. The genes are TRBV5-1 and TRBJ2-7; TRBD1 matches 11 bases. V dropped 3 bases and J dropped 3; count of bases not matched to a gene: 5. CDR1 is SGHRS, CDR2 YFSETQ, per germline. The CDR3 is made up of 15 amino acids. The CDR3 coding sequence is TGCGCCAGCAGCTCTGGACAGGGGGCGCTCTACGAGCAGTACTTC. It codes for CASSSGQGALYEQYF.

This clone was counted once. Other DNA sequences in this specimen translate into the identical CDR3. The rearrangement uses TRBV30 and TRBJ2-2; D remains unclear. V lost 2 bases, J lost 5 bases, and 6 bases lay in between. The CDR3 sequence is 12 residues long. Per the germline V gene, CDR1 is GTSNPN and CDR2 is SVGIG (reference sequence). The CDR3 loop is CAWSPSTGELFF. In DNA form, the CDR3 reads TGTGCCTGGAGTCCCTCTACCGGGGAGCTGTTTTTT.

The chain recombines TRBV6-6 with TRBJ1-1, with 8 bases identical to TRBD1. Germline trimming cut 11 bases from V and 2 bases from J; bases unmatched to any gene: 7. The germline CDR1 and CDR2 sequences are MNHNY and SVGAGI (reference sequence). The CDR3 covers 13 residues. The CDR3 coding sequence is TGTGCCGGCTCGACAGGGGTAAACACTGAAGCTTTCTTT. Translating gives CAGSTGVNTEAFF.

This clone was seen a handful of times. The genes are TRBV5-1 and TRBJ2-7; 8 positions match TRBD1. Germline V gives CDR1 SGHRS, CDR2 YFSETQ. This CDR3 spans 16 amino acids. The V gene end was trimmed by 4 bases and the J gene end by 2 bases; junction bases not matched to a gene: 11. CDR3 sequence (DNA): TGCGCCAGCAGCACCCGACAGGGGAAGGTCGCCTACGAGCAGTACTTC. It is translated as CASSTRQGKVAYEQYF. Looking up the rest from reference TRBV5-1 and TRBJ2-7 gives the full variable domain: KAGVTQTPRYLIKTRGQQVTLSCSPISGHRSVSWYQQTPGQGLQFLFEYFSETQRNKGNFPGRFSGRQFSNSRSEMNVSTLELGDSALYLCASSTRQGKVAYEQYFGPGTRLTVT.

The sample holds a few counts of this clone. The chain uses TRBV7-6 and TRBJ2-2, with 7 bases lining up with TRBD1. V gave up 1 base and J gave up 1 base; unmatched junction bases: 0. There are 15 residues in the CDR3. In germline, CDR1 is SGHVS, CDR2 FNYEAQ. The CDR3 spells CASSLGTGNTGELFF. Here the CDR3 DNA reads TGTGCCAGCAGCTTAGGGACAGGGAACACCGGGGAGCTGTTTTTT.

The chain links TRBV10-3 to TRBJ1-1, with D possibly matching TRBD1 (6 bases). Germline assignment: CDR1 ENHRY and CDR2 SYGVKD. V was pared by 2 bases and J by 3 bases, with 16 bases between. The CDR3 is 16 amino acids. CDR3 coding DNA: TGTGCCATCAGTGAGCAGGAAGGGAAGGGGGACACTGAAGCTTTCTTT. Protein product: CAISEQEGKGDTEAFF.

The chain carries TRBV29-1 and TRBJ1-1; D might be TRBD1 (6 bases). Trimming pared 5 bases from V and 6 bases from J, leaving 16 bases between. This CDR3 region has 13 residues. In germline, CDR1 is SQVTM, CDR2 ANQGSEA. The CDR3 bases are TGCAGCGTTTACGGACAGCGTAGCGCTGAAGCTTTCTTT. This gives the protein CSVYGQRSAEAFF. The whole variable domain, remainder taken from reference TRBV29-1 and TRBJ1-1, is SAVISQKPSRDICQRGTSLTIQCQVDSQVTMMFWYRQQPGQSLTLIATANQGSEATYESGFVIDKFPISRPNLTFSTLTVSNMSPEDSSIYLCSVYGQRSAEAFFGQGTRLTVV.

The V gene is TRBV7-6, the J gene TRBJ2-1; D remains ambiguous. Trimming cost V 6 bases and J 0 bases, with 15 bases left between them. This CDR3 has 16 amino acids. Germline V gives CDR1 SGHVS, CDR2 FNYEAQ. The CDR3 DNA is TGTGCCAGCAGTTCCCTAGAGACCACCTCCTACAATGAGCAGTTCTTC. Translated: CASSSLETTSYNEQFF.

The CDR3 bases are TGTGCCTGGAGTACCAGCCAAGAGACCCAGTACTTC. Translation gives CAWSTSQETQYF. The V call is TRBV30, the J call TRBJ2-5; D unresolved. The CDR3 covers 12 residues. Per the germline V gene, CDR1 is GTSNPN and CDR2 is SVGIG (reference sequence). V was trimmed by 2 bases and J by 1 base, leaving 5 bases between them.

This sequence joins TRBV10-3 and TRBJ2-5, with D tentatively TRBD2 (6 bases). This CDR3 has 14 amino acids. Germline V lookup: CDR1 ENHRY, CDR2 SYGVKD. Trimming pared 3 bases from V and 2 bases from J, leaving 10 bases between. CDR3 bases: TGTGCCATCAGTGATCCGGGACTGCAAGAGACCCAGTACTTC. This sequence encodes CAISDPGLQETQYF.

This clone was seen a handful of times. This chain connects TRBV11-2 to TRBJ2-1; 7 nucleotides line up with TRBD2. The V gene end was trimmed by 5 bases and the J gene end by 11 bases; junction bases not matched to a gene: 9. This CDR3 comprises 13 residues. CDR1 and CDR2 from the germline V gene are SGHAT and FQNNGV. The DNA for the CDR3 is TGTGCCAGCAGCAGACCGGGGGGAGGAAAGCAGTTCTTC. Translation gives CASSRPGGGKQFF.

The chain uses TRBV5-1 and TRBJ2-3, with D perhaps matching TRBD2 (5 bases). Per the germline V gene, CDR1 is SGHRS and CDR2 is YFSETQ. This CDR3 is 15 amino acids long. V was pared by 4 bases and J by 4 bases, with 16 bases between. CDR3: CASSIRVLEADTQYF. The CDR3 DNA follows: TGCGCCAGCAGCATACGTGTGCTGGAGGCAGATACGCAGTATTTT.

This chain connects TRBV4-3 to TRBJ1-4; 7 bases map to TRBD1. Germline assignment: CDR1 LGHNA and CDR2 YSLEER. The CDR3 covers 19 residues. V trimming: 0 bases; J trimming: 7 bases; junction bases outside the gene matches: 17. As DNA, the CDR3 is TGCGCCAGCAGCCAAGATCGGGAGGGTACAGGGGTGTTAAGTGAAAAACTGTTTTTT. Residues: CASSQDREGTGVLSEKLFF.

This clone showed up just a few times. The CDR3 loop is CASSWGTGVPYEQYF. The CDR3 bases are TGCGCCAGCAGCTGGGGGACAGGGGTCCCCTACGAGCAGTACTTC. The J gene is TRBJ2-7, the V gene TRBV5-1; TRBD1 matches 10 bases. V shed 3 bases and J 2 bases; nucleotides not matched to a gene: 5. There are 15 residues in the CDR3. Germline CDR1 and CDR2: SGHRS and YFSETQ.

Worth noting for this clone: The same CDR3 is also encoded by other DNA sequences in this sample. The genes are TRBV5-4 and TRBJ1-1; tentative D call: TRBD1 (5 bases). The V gene's germline CDR1 is SGHNT and CDR2 YYREEE (reference sequence). V was trimmed by 5 bases and J by 5 bases, leaving 16 bases between them. The CDR3 is 14 residues long. CDR3: CASRPGYGGTEAFF. The CDR3 DNA follows: TGTGCCAGCAGGCCCGGGTACGGGGGTACTGAAGCTTTCTTT.

The chain combines TRBV5-1 with TRBJ2-3; a weak D match, TRBD2 (7 bases). V dropped 0 bases and J dropped 7 bases, with 18 bases sitting between them. The CDR3 has 16 amino acids. From germline, CDR1 is SGHRS and CDR2 YFSETQ. CDR3 nucleotide sequence: TGCGCCAGCAGCTTGGGGGGGGGCGCGTTAGGGCATACGCAGTATTTT. Its translation is CASSLGGGALGHTQYF.

The chain carries TRBV4-3 and TRBJ1-5, with D uncertain. The CDR3 has 14 residues. Germline assignment: CDR1 LGHNA and CDR2 YSLEER. Trimming cost V 4 bases and J 10 bases, with 17 bases left between them. The CDR3 loop reads CASSPSNSAEPQHF. CDR3 bases: TGCGCCAGCAGCCCTTCTAATAGTGCGGAACCCCAGCATTTT.

V usage is TRBV18 and J usage is TRBJ2-1; 11 bases align to TRBD1. J was trimmed by 5 bases and V by 4 bases; bases with no gene match: 10. CDR1 KGHSH and CDR2 LQKENI come from the germline V gene. CDR3 size: 17 residues. CDR3 bases: TGTGCCAGCTCACACCGCTCCGGGACAGGGGGAAACAATGAGCAGTTCTTC. This translates into CASSHRSGTGGNNEQFF.

V is TRBV5-5 and J is TRBJ1-1; D is undetermined. The germline CDR1 and CDR2 sequences are SGHKS and YYEKEE (reference sequence). This CDR3 comprises 14 residues. V was trimmed by 4 bases and J by 5 bases, leaving 15 bases between them. The CDR3 bases are TGTGCCAGCAGCCCTCCGGGGAGGGCGACTGAAGCTTTCTTT. Residues: CASSPPGRATEAFF.

This rearrangement joins TRBV7-9 to TRBJ1-1, with TRBD1 as a possible D gene (6 bases). The CDR3 has 14 residues. Germline-derived CDR1 and CDR2 are SEHNR and FQNEAQ (reference sequence). Between the trimmed V and J ends, which lost 3 bases and 4 bases, there was a span of 12 bases. Here the CDR3 reads CASSFNRAGTEAFF. For the CDR3, the DNA is TGTGCCAGCAGCTTCAACAGGGCGGGCACTGAAGCTTTCTTT.

This chain uses TRBV27 with TRBJ1-5; 7 bases line up with TRBD1. Trimming cost V 5 bases and J 7 bases; bases outside gene matches: 5. There are 13 residues in the CDR3. Germline assignment: CDR1 MNHEY and CDR2 SMNVEV (reference sequence). CDR3 in amino acids: CASSQEGQQPQHF. DNA of the CDR3: TGTGCCAGCAGTCAAGAGGGACAGCAGCCCCAGCATTTT.

This clone was seen a handful of times. The chain is built from TRBV27 and TRBJ1-6; tentative D call: TRBD1 (5 bases). The CDR3 consists of 15 residues. V gave up 5 bases and J gave up 8 bases, with 16 bases separating them. The germline gives CDR1 MNHEY, CDR2 SMNVEV (reference sequence). The CDR3 here is CASSRQPPWDSPLHF. DNA of the CDR3: TGTGCCAGCAGTCGACAGCCCCCGTGGGATTCACCCCTCCACTTT.

The chain links TRBV7-9 to TRBJ1-1; D is unresolved. Deletions cut 8 bases from V and 4 bases from J, with 17 bases between. Germline V gene data show CDR1 as SEHNR and CDR2 as FQNEAQ (reference sequence). This CDR3 has 14 amino acids. The CDR3 loop reads CASLAIGEGTEAFF. Here the CDR3 DNA reads TGTGCCAGCCTTGCAATCGGGGAGGGCACTGAAGCTTTCTTT.

This clone was detected a few times. The V and J genes are TRBV5-1 and TRBJ2-1; 12 bases are a match to TRBD1. Germline V gene sequence: CDR1 SGHRS, CDR2 YFSETQ. The CDR3 length is 15 residues. The V and J ends lost 6 bases and 9 bases, in that order; junction bases with no gene match: 10. The CDR3 spells CASNPGQGAFGEQFF. In DNA, the CDR3 is TGCGCCAGCAACCCGGGACAGGGGGCGTTCGGTGAGCAGTTCTTC. The full variable domain, completed using reference TRBV5-1 and TRBJ2-1, is KAGVTQTPRYLIKTRGQQVTLSCSPISGHRSVSWYQQTPGQGLQFLFEYFSETQRNKGNFPGRFSGRQFSNSRSEMNVSTLELGDSALYLCASNPGQGAFGEQFFGPGTRLTVL.

V and J are TRBV7-9 and TRBJ1-1; D might be TRBD1 (5 bases). Germline assignment: CDR1 SEHNR and CDR2 FQNEAQ (reference sequence). Trimming stripped 6 bases from V and 7 bases from J, with 12 bases between. This CDR3 is 12 amino acids long. The CDR3 loop is CASSRQGYEAFF. The CDR3 DNA reads as TGTGCCAGCAGTCGTCAGGGCTATGAAGCTTTCTTT. Complete variable domain (other parts from reference TRBV7-9 and TRBJ1-1): DTGVSQNPRHKITKRGQNVTFRCDPISEHNRLYWYRQTLGQGPEFLTYFQNEAQLEKSRLLSDRFSAERPKGSFSTLEIQRTEQGDSAMYLCASSRQGYEAFFGQGTRLTVV.

The CDR3 DNA follows: TGTGCCAGCAGCTCAAGCGGGGGGGTTCTCGAGACCCAGTACTTC. It encodes CASSSSGGVLETQYF. The chain combines TRBV7-2 with TRBJ2-5; 10 nucleotides agree with TRBD2. The V and J ends lost 4 bases and 5 bases, in that order; junction bases with no gene match: 7. The CDR3 totals 15 residues. Per germline, CDR1 SGHTA and CDR2 FQGNSA.

This clone was found a few times. The J gene is TRBJ2-2, the V gene TRBV30, with D tentatively TRBD1 (5 bases). The ends were cut back, 0 bases at V and 3 bases at J, with 8 bases in the middle. The CDR3 is 14 residues long. CDR1 is GTSNPN and CDR2 is SVGIG in the germline V gene (reference sequence). CDR3 sequence reads: CAWSVDSYTGELFF. The CDR3 coding sequence is TGTGCCTGGAGTGTCGACAGCTACACCGGGGAGCTGTTTTTT.

This clone was picked up a small number of times. The rearrangement links TRBV6-1 to TRBJ1-5, with D possibly TRBD1 on 5 matching bases. The germline CDR1 and CDR2 sequences are MNHNS and SASEGT. Trimming took off 3 bases at V and 1 base at J, with 16 bases between the two ends. The CDR3 consists of 17 residues. As DNA, the CDR3 is TGTGCCAGCAGTGATCGTCAGGGCCTACTCAGCAATCAGCCCCAGCATTTT. This gives the protein CASSDRQGLLSNQPQHF.

The chain recombines TRBV6-1 with TRBJ1-1; D remains ambiguous. The CDR3 runs 13 residues. Germline V gene lookup returns CDR1 MNHNS and CDR2 SASEGT. The V end lost 5 bases, the J end lost 5 bases, and 12 bases lay between the germline ends. The CDR3 DNA reads TGTGCCAGCAGTTTAGATCTTTGGACTGAAGCTTTCTTT. Translating gives CASSLDLWTEAFF.